This T cell receptor (beta chain) emerged from a study of early T cells in non-severe SARS-CoV-2 infection. On the study more broadly: The chains were unpaired, and the sequenced material was bulk RNA from unsorted whole blood.

V gave up 8 bases and J gave up 4 bases, with 15 bases separating them. The CDR3 sequence is 13 residues long. TCRdb re-analysed the 5' RACE reads in MiXCR, keeping a single row per CDR3 protein. The sample holds approximately 31,000 distinct CDR3 sequences, approximately 6.2% seen once. The sample comprised whole blood. This clonotype was sampled from an adult who was a healthcare worker with PCR-confirmed SARS-CoV-2 infection or an uninfected control (not recorded which). The V call is TRBV5-3, the J call TRBJ1-1, with D perhaps matching TRBD1 (6 bases). TRBV5-3 qualifies as an ORF whose function is uncertain. Here the CDR3 DNA reads TGTGCCAGTACCGGGGGACACGGCACTGAAGCTTTCTTT. This codes for CASTGGHGTEAFF.